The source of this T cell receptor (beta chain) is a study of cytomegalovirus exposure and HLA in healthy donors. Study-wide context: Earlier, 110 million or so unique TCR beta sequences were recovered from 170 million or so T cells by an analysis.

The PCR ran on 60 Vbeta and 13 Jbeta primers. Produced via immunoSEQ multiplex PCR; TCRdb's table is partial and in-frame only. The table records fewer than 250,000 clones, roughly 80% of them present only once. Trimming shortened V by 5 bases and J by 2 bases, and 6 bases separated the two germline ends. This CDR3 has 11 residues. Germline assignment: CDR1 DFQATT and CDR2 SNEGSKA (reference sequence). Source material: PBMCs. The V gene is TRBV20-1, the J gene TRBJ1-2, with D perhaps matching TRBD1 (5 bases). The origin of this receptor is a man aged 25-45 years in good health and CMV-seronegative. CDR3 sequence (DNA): TGCAGTGCTTCAGGGAACTATGGCTACACCTTC. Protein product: CSASGNYGYTF.